This T cell receptor beta chain originates from a study of T cells in Graves' hyperthyroidism and ophthalmopathy. Amplification targeted TCR beta CDR3 regions from RNA transcripts. The primer set for the first-round RT-PCR of the TCR CDR3 was HTBI. TCRdb reprocessed the multiplex PCR reads with MiXCR, giving one entry per CDR3 protein. The sample lists a few hundred thousand distinct CDR3 sequences; about 14% were seen once. V lost 0 bases, J lost 6 bases, and 8 bases lay in between. The CDR3 extends over 13 amino acids. Many counts were recorded for this clonotype. The chain recombines TRBV12-3 or TRBV12-4 with TRBJ1-2; D unresolved. The receptor comes from a woman in her 30s with Graves' ophthalmopathy. Sequenced input: blood. This CDR3 reads CASSLAPGDGYTF. CDR3 sequence (DNA): TGTGCCAGCAGTTTAGCGCCTGGAGATGGCTACACCTTC.